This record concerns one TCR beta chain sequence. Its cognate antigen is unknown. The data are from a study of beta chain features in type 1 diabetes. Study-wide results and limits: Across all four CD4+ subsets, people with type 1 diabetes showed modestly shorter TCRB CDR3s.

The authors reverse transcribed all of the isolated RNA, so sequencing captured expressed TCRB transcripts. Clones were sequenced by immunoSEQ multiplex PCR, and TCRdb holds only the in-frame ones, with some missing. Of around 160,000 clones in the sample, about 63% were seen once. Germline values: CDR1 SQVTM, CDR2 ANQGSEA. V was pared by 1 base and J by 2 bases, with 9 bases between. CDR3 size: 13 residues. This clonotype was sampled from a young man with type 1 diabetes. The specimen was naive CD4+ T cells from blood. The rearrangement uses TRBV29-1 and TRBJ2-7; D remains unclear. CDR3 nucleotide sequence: TGCAGCGTTGAAGTCACCGTACCCTACGAGCAGTACTTC. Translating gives CSVEVTVPYEQYF.